Below are 10 T cell receptor beta chains sequenced from a single sample in a study of Ad26.COV2.S vaccination and SARS-CoV-2 variants. Stated treatment: 15 to 20 received Ad26.COV2.S at low or high dose, single or two shots; 5 received placebo; per-sample allocation not given. The samples date from day 63 after the first vaccine or placebo injection. Some clones are missing from TCRdb's copy, which holds only in-frame ones; the method was immunoSEQ multiplex PCR. The data show hundreds of thousands of clones, more than 70% seen once. Sample: peripheral blood, taken in a trial of Ad26.COV2.S vaccine versus placebo. All receptors derive from a person aged 18-60 years who received the Ad26.COV2.S COVID-19 vaccine or a placebo.

V usage is TRBV5-8 and J usage is TRBJ2-5, with D tentatively TRBD1 or TRBD2 (6 bases each). The CDR3 runs 15 residues. V was pared by 1 base and J by 5 bases, with 15 bases between. CDR1 SGHTS and CDR2 YDEGEE come from the germline V gene. Here the CDR3 reads CASSLYRGAFETQYF. The CDR3, as DNA: TGTGCCAGCAGCTTGTATAGGGGGGCTTTTGAGACCCAGTACTTC.

The rearrangement uses TRBV2 and TRBJ2-7, with 12 nucleotides matching TRBD2. Germline values: CDR1 SNHLY, CDR2 FYNNEI. There are 13 residues in the CDR3. J lost 4 bases, V lost 11 bases, and 6 bases had no gene match. The DNA of the CDR3 is TGTGCCCGAAGACTAGCGGGGGCATACGAGCAGTACTTC. Its protein product is CARRLAGAYEQYF.

The V call is TRBV6-2 or TRBV6-3, the J call TRBJ1-2; no reliable D call. Deletions cut 0 bases from V and 8 bases from J, with 16 bases between. This CDR3 region has 15 residues. The germline gives CDR1 MNHEY, CDR2 SVGEGT. The DNA for the CDR3 is TGTGCCAGCAGTTACTCGTATACGGGGAATCGCGGCTACACCTTC. It codes for CASSYSYTGNRGYTF.

This chain links TRBV6-5 with TRBJ1-5, with 7 positions matching TRBD1. Trimming cost V 6 bases and J 4 bases; bases outside gene matches: 6. Germline V gene lookup returns CDR1 MNHEY and CDR2 SVGAGI. This CDR3 has 14 residues. CDR3 DNA: TGTGCCAGCAGGTGGACAGGTGAGAATCAGCCCCAGCATTTT. This gives the protein CASRWTGENQPQHF.

This chain connects TRBV6-5 to TRBJ2-1; D unresolved. Germline V CDR1 and CDR2: MNHEY, SVGAGI. V lost 2 bases to trimming and J lost 7 bases, with 15 bases between them. The CDR3 has 15 residues. As DNA, the CDR3 is TGTGCCAGCAGTTACATAGGCTCCCCTTCGAATGAGCAGTTCTTC. Protein product: CASSYIGSPSNEQFF.

The chain carries TRBV2 and TRBJ2-5, with a possible D match to TRBD2 (5 bases). Trimming removed 7 bases at V and 3 bases at J, with 18 bases between. CDR3 length equals 15 residues. Germline assignment: CDR1 SNHLY and CDR2 FYNNEI. CDR3 DNA sequence: TGTGCCAGCATAGTAGCGCCTTCTTTAGAAGAGACCCAGTACTTC. It encodes CASIVAPSLEETQYF.

The rearrangement joins TRBV6-5 to TRBJ1-2; D might be TRBD1 (6 bases). The length of the CDR3 is 14 residues. In germline, CDR1 is MNHEY, CDR2 SVGAGI. Trimming left V 4 bases short and J 4 bases short, with 13 bases between. The CDR3 sequence: CASSSRWGAYGYTF. The CDR3 DNA reads as TGTGCCAGCAGTTCTAGGTGGGGGGCCTATGGCTACACCTTC.

The chain links TRBV2 to TRBJ2-5, with 7 nucleotides matching TRBD2. Per the germline V gene, CDR1 is SNHLY and CDR2 is FYNNEI. This CDR3 spans 15 amino acids. J lost 1 base, V lost 7 bases, and 9 bases had no gene match. The CDR3 region is CASNGAGVPQETQYF. The CDR3 DNA reads as TGTGCCAGCAACGGGGCGGGAGTCCCCCAAGAGACCCAGTACTTC. The full variable domain, completed using reference TRBV2 and TRBJ2-5, is EPEVTQTPSHQVTQMGQEVILRCVPISNHLYFYWYRQILGQKVEFLVSFYNNEISEKSEIFDDQFSVERPDGSNFTLKIRSTKLEDSAMYFCASNGAGVPQETQYFGPGTRLLVL.

J is TRBJ1-4 and V is TRBV19; maybe TRBD1 (5 bases). Germline V gene lookup returns CDR1 LNHDA and CDR2 SQIVND (reference sequence). V was shortened by 2 bases and J by 11 bases, with 18 bases between the two germline ends. This CDR3 region has 15 residues. The CDR3 sequence is CASSIMSRAGGKLFF. CDR3 coding DNA: TGTGCCAGTAGTATAATGTCCAGGGCCGGTGGGAAACTGTTTTTT.

This clone was observed once. The V call is TRBV6-5, the J call TRBJ2-7, with a possible D match to TRBD2 (6 bases). Germline V gene data show CDR1 as MNHEY and CDR2 as SVGAGI. This CDR3 comprises 14 residues. Trimming pared 8 bases from V and 1 base from J, leaving 15 bases between. The CDR3 sequence: CASGRTQSSYEQYF. In nucleotides, the CDR3 is TGTGCCAGCGGGAGGACGCAGTCTTCCTACGAGCAGTACTTC.